These 25 T cell receptor beta chains were sequenced from one sample in a study of shared clonotypes between healthy human individuals (dated by TCRdb to the early 2020s). To prepare the library, the immunoSEQ multiplex PCR assay was applied. TCRdb stores this immuneACCESS table with in-frame sequences only. Part of the clones is absent; in the studies checked, under half of the shortfall reflects unresolved V genes, and no reason is known for the rest. The sample table lists fewer than 800,000 clones, about 90% of them with a count of one. Together, the top ten hold approximately 25% of the sample. CD8 naive samples were obtained by positive selection for CCR7 among CD45RO-negative cells, yielding a CD45RA+CCR7+ population from which TemRA cells were excluded. Sequenced sample: naive CD8+ T cells sorted from blood. The cell subset or site label for this specimen denotes: CD45RA+CCR7+. The receptors here all came from a man aged 25-40 years in good health.

The chain carries TRBV4-1 and TRBJ1-1; possible D gene TRBD1, 5 bases. CDR1 and CDR2 (germline): MGHRA, YSYEKL. V was pared by 0 bases and J by 2 bases, with 13 bases between. The CDR3 is made up of 16 amino acids. CDR3 amino acids: CASSQEEGTINTEAFF. In DNA form, the CDR3 reads TGCGCCAGCAGCCAAGAGGAAGGGACGATAAACACTGAAGCTTTCTTT.

This clone was counted a single time. V is TRBV11-2 and J is TRBJ1-1; D is perhaps TRBD1 (5 bases). Germline V lookup: CDR1 SGHAT, CDR2 FQNNGV. V was clipped by 5 bases and J by 0 bases, with 22 bases between them. The CDR3 is 18 residues long. CDR3 amino acids: CASSPAAGGGAMNTEAFF. The CDR3 DNA reads TGTGCCAGCAGCCCCGCGGCCGGAGGTGGGGCAATGAACACTGAAGCTTTCTTT.

This chain links TRBV7-9 with TRBJ2-2; D not resolved. The CDR3 extends over 15 amino acids. V gave up 5 bases and J gave up 7 bases, with 17 bases separating them. The germline V gene encodes CDR1 SEHNR and CDR2 FQNEAQ (reference sequence). The CDR3 coding sequence is TGTGCCAGCAGCCTCACTCCCCGCGTTGGCGGGGAGCTGTTTTTT. This translates into CASSLTPRVGGELFF. Full variable domain (outside the CDR3, taken from reference TRBV7-9 and TRBJ2-2): DTGVSQNPRHKITKRGQNVTFRCDPISEHNRLYWYRQTLGQGPEFLTYFQNEAQLEKSRLLSDRFSAERPKGSFSTLEIQRTEQGDSAMYLCASSLTPRVGGELFFGEGSRLTVL.

The V call is TRBV16, the J call TRBJ1-4; weak D call: TRBD1 (5 bases). Germline CDR1 reads KGHSY; CDR2 reads FQNENV. Trimming left V 0 bases short and J 8 bases short, with 22 bases between. The CDR3 has 18 amino acids. CDR3 nucleotides: TGTGCCAGCAGCCAATCGCCCACGCGGGGGGAGGTTCGAGAAAAACTGTTTTTT. Its protein is CASSQSPTRGEVREKLFF.

The rearrangement uses TRBV6-6 and TRBJ2-1; TRBD2 matches 9 bases. This CDR3 contains 15 residues. Losses at the gene ends were 5 bases for V and 9 bases for J; bases not matched to a gene: 11. Germline V CDR1 and CDR2: MNHNY, SVGAGI (reference sequence). In DNA form, the CDR3 reads TGTGCCAGCAGTCGGACTATAGCGGGAGATCTTGAGCAGTTCTTC. Amino acid sequence: CASSRTIAGDLEQFF.

V gene TRBV28 combines with J gene TRBJ2-3; TRBD2 aligns across 10 bases. This CDR3 spans 15 amino acids. V lost 7 bases to trimming and J lost 4 bases; unmatched junction nucleotides: 8. Per the germline V gene, CDR1 is MDHEN and CDR2 is SYDVKM. CDR3 loop: CASTVAGGSADTQYF. The CDR3 DNA is TGTGCCAGCACCGTAGCGGGAGGCTCTGCAGATACGCAGTATTTT.

The genes are TRBV6-5 and TRBJ2-1; 10 bases align to TRBD1. V was pared by 2 bases and J by 4 bases, with 5 bases of the junction left unmatched. CDR3 length: 16 amino acids. Germline assignment: CDR1 MNHEY and CDR2 SVGAGI. The CDR3 reads CASSYVRDRGYNEQFF. The CDR3 region has the DNA TGTGCCAGCAGTTACGTCCGGGACAGGGGATACAATGAGCAGTTCTTC.

The V gene is TRBV7-2, the J gene TRBJ1-2; D is unclear. V lost 1 base to trimming and J lost 3 bases, with 12 bases between them. The CDR3 is 15 amino acids. The germline CDR1 and CDR2 sequences are SGHTA and FQGNSA. For the CDR3, the DNA is TGTGCCAGCAGCTTAGGTTTGGGAGGTTACTATGGCTACACCTTC. Its translation is CASSLGLGGYYGYTF. Variable domain in full (rest from reference TRBV7-2 and TRBJ1-2): GAGVSQSPSNKVTEKGKDVELRCDPISGHTALYWYRQSLGQGLEFLIYFQGNSAPDKSGLPSDRFSAERTGGSVSTLTIQRTQQEDSAVYLCASSLGLGGYYGYTFGSGTRLTVV.

Here the CDR3 DNA reads TGTGCCACCAGCAAGAATTCCCGGGCGAATGAAAAACTGTTTTTT. It codes for CATSKNSRANEKLFF. The chain recombines TRBV15 with TRBJ1-4; D ambiguous. This CDR3 is built from 15 residues. V was pared by 4 bases and J by 5 bases, with 14 bases between. Per the germline V gene, CDR1 is LNHNV and CDR2 is YYDKDF (reference sequence).

The rearrangement joins TRBV7-9 to TRBJ2-7, with 9 nucleotides matching TRBD1. This CDR3 is built from 15 residues. V shed 5 bases, J shed 3 bases, and the junction held 8 bases outside the gene matches. CDR1 and CDR2 from the germline V gene are SEHNR and FQNEAQ (reference sequence). CDR3 residues: CASSPESTGGYEQYF. In DNA form, the CDR3 reads TGTGCCAGCAGCCCAGAGTCGACAGGGGGCTACGAGCAGTACTTC. Supplemented by reference TRBV7-9 and TRBJ2-7, the full variable domain reads DTGVSQNPRHKITKRGQNVTFRCDPISEHNRLYWYRQTLGQGPEFLTYFQNEAQLEKSRLLSDRFSAERPKGSFSTLEIQRTEQGDSAMYLCASSPESTGGYEQYFGPGTRLTVT.

A single count supports this clone. The V and J genes are TRBV30 and TRBJ2-7; the match to TRBD2 covers 10 bases. V shed 1 base and J 0 bases; nucleotides not matched to a gene: 9. This CDR3 has 17 amino acids. Per germline, CDR1 GTSNPN and CDR2 SVGIG (reference sequence). The CDR3 DNA reads as TGTGCCTGGAGTGCCCGACTAGCGGGCCCTCACTCCTACGAGCAGTACTTC. Translated, it gives CAWSARLAGPHSYEQYF.

V usage is TRBV7-2 and J usage is TRBJ1-5, with TRBD1 matching over 7 bases. V shed 4 bases, J shed 12 bases, and the junction held 9 bases outside the gene matches. The germline CDR1 and CDR2 sequences are SGHTA and FQGNSA. The CDR3 runs 13 residues. CDR3 in DNA: TGTGCCAGCAGCTCTCGACAGGGCGGACTCCAGCATTTT. Protein product: CASSSRQGGLQHF.

This clone was counted once. V is TRBV27 and J is TRBJ2-7; the D is unclear. V was clipped by 6 bases and J by 3 bases, with 15 bases between them. Germline-derived CDR1 and CDR2 are MNHEY and SMNVEV (reference sequence). The CDR3 has 14 residues. The CDR3 coding sequence is TGTGCCAGCAGCCTCGGTGGGATGGTCTACGAGCAGTACTTC. Protein: CASSLGGMVYEQYF.

The gene calls are TRBV16 and TRBJ2-7; D is undetermined. The CDR3 has 15 amino acids. V dropped 2 bases and J dropped 0 bases, with 11 bases sitting between them. Germline assignment: CDR1 KGHSY and CDR2 FQNENV. Here the CDR3 reads CASSQTDIISYEQYF. The DNA for the CDR3 is TGTGCCAGCAGCCAAACAGATATAATCTCCTACGAGCAGTACTTC.

This chain's CDR3 is CASSPWTGGTYEQYF. The CDR3 DNA is TGCGCCAGCAGCCCGTGGACAGGGGGCACGTACGAGCAGTACTTC. The chain has TRBV5-1 and TRBJ2-7; the match to TRBD1 covers 11 bases. This CDR3 contains 15 residues. Germline CDR1 is SGHRS and CDR2 is YFSETQ. V shed 4 bases, J shed 4 bases, and the junction held 7 bases outside the gene matches.

V usage is TRBV7-4 and J usage is TRBJ2-6, with no clear D. This CDR3 region has 18 residues. Trimming took 5 bases from V and 5 from J, leaving 22 bases between them. Germline V gene data show CDR1 as SGHVT and CDR2 as SQSDAQ. CDR3 amino acids: CASSRYHSSQSRANVLTF. The CDR3 nucleotides read TGTGCCAGCAGCAGGTATCACAGCTCACAAAGTCGGGCCAACGTCCTGACTTTC.

The CDR3 region has the DNA TGTGCCAGCAGTTTGGGCGGGAGCTTCAACGAGCAGTACTTC. Encoded protein: CASSLGGSFNEQYF. The chain couples TRBV27 to TRBJ2-7, with 7 bases identical to TRBD2. Unmatched junction bases numbered 7, after V lost 3 bases and J lost 5 bases. Germline V gene sequence: CDR1 MNHEY, CDR2 SMNVEV (reference sequence). The CDR3 loop spans 14 amino acids.

The chain combines TRBV6-6 with TRBJ1-4; D ambiguous. CDR3 length: 12 amino acids. V lost 2 bases and J lost 5, with 3 bases in between. Per the germline V gene, CDR1 is MNHNY and CDR2 is SVGAGI (reference sequence). As DNA, the CDR3 is TGTGCCAGCAGTTACCAGAATGAAAAACTGTTTTTT. Translated, it gives CASSYQNEKLFF.

The table lists this clone with a count of one. CDR3 sequence reads: CASSQSPPGQGAYEQYF. Written as DNA, the CDR3 is TGTGCCAGCAGCCAGAGCCCGCCGGGACAAGGAGCCTACGAGCAGTACTTC. The chain joins TRBV7-2 to TRBJ2-7, with a possible D match to TRBD1 (6 bases). This CDR3 has 17 residues. Germline CDR1 reads SGHTA; CDR2 reads FQGNSA. The V gene lost 5 bases and the J gene lost 2 bases, with 22 bases spanning the gap.

V is TRBV4-3 and J is TRBJ1-2; D remains unclear. Germline V gives CDR1 LGHNA, CDR2 YSLEER. With 3 bases removed from V and 8 bases from J, the gap between germline ends came to 19 bases. The CDR3 length is 15 residues. CDR3 sequence (DNA): TGCGCCAGCAGCCAGGGTCGACGGACCTTATACGGCTACACCTTC. Translation gives CASSQGRRTLYGYTF.

The V gene is TRBV6-1, the J gene TRBJ2-7, with D possibly matching TRBD1 (6 bases). Trimming left V 8 bases short and J 0 bases short, with 14 bases between. This CDR3 contains 14 residues. CDR1 and CDR2 (germline): MNHNS, SASEGT. Written as DNA, the CDR3 is TGTGCCAGCGGACCCCGGGGACACTCCTACGAGCAGTACTTC. Its translation is CASGPRGHSYEQYF.

V is TRBV7-9 and J is TRBJ2-4; D is uncertain. CDR1 and CDR2 (germline): SEHNR, FQNEAQ (reference sequence). The V and J ends lost 5 bases and 0 bases respectively, with 11 bases between them. The CDR3 spans 15 residues. The CDR3 sequence: CASSPKALAKNIQYF. The CDR3 DNA is TGTGCCAGCAGCCCCAAGGCTCTAGCCAAAAACATTCAGTACTTC.

This clone was picked up one time. The J gene is TRBJ2-7, the V gene TRBV29-1; D is uncertain. The CDR3 is 14 amino acids. Trimming took 3 bases from V and 2 from J, leaving 14 bases between them. Germline loops: CDR1 SQVTM, CDR2 ANQGSEA. CDR3 sequence reads: CSVDLKGSTYEQYF. The CDR3 coding sequence is TGCAGCGTTGATCTTAAAGGGTCGACCTACGAGCAGTACTTC.

The rearrangement joins TRBV12-5 to TRBJ2-2; 7 bases align to TRBD1. The V gene's germline CDR1 is LGHNT and CDR2 FRNRAP. The CDR3 sequence is 18 residues long. J lost 1 base, V lost 5 bases, and 13 bases had no gene match. The CDR3 spells CASGLQMDRTMNTGELFF. In DNA, the CDR3 is TGTGCTAGTGGTCTTCAAATGGACAGGACGATGAACACCGGGGAGCTGTTTTTT. Together with reference TRBV12-5 and TRBJ2-2, the CDR3 gives the full variable domain: DARVTQTPRHKVTEMGQEVTMRCQPILGHNTVFWYRQTMMQGLELLAYFRNRAPLDDSGMPKDRFSAEMPDATLATLKIQPSEPRDSAVYFCASGLQMDRTMNTGELFFGEGSRLTVL.

This sequence joins TRBV9 and TRBJ2-1; 8 bases fit TRBD1. From germline, CDR1 is SGDLS and CDR2 YYNGEE. CDR3 length equals 13 residues. V lost 3 bases to trimming and J lost 8 bases; unmatched junction nucleotides: 4. The CDR3 sequence: CASSGTGTDEQFF. The CDR3 nucleotides read TGTGCCAGCAGCGGGACAGGGACGGATGAGCAGTTCTTC. Variable domain in full (rest from reference TRBV9 and TRBJ2-1): DSGVTQTPKHLITATGQRVTLRCSPRSGDLSVYWYQQSLDQGLQFLIQYYNGEERAKGNILERFSAQQFPDLHSELNLSSLELGDSALYFCASSGTGTDEQFFGPGTRLTVL.